Listed here are 11 T cell receptor beta chains from one sample, sequenced in a study of T cell responses to AZD1222 COVID-19 vaccine. The data were produced by immunoSEQ multiplex PCR, yet TCRdb's version contains in-frame clones alone and is incomplete. The sample has tens of thousands of clones, about 85% seen once. This specimen consisted of peripheral blood, obtained 28 days after the second AZD1222 dose. These receptors were taken from an adult who received the AZD1222 COVID-19 vaccine.

This rearrangement joins TRBV6-2 or TRBV6-3 to TRBJ1-1; tentatively, D is TRBD1 (6 bases). The germline CDR1 and CDR2 sequences are MNHEY and SVGEGT. V lost 4 bases to trimming and J lost 4 bases, with 10 bases between them. The CDR3 contains 13 residues. CDR3: CASSFTGPTEAFF. Here the CDR3 DNA reads TGTGCCAGCAGTTTCACAGGGCCCACTGAAGCTTTCTTT.

This clone was observed once. This chain uses TRBV2 with TRBJ1-5, with 8 bases identical to TRBD1. This CDR3 is 17 amino acids long. The germline V gene has CDR1 SNHLY and CDR2 FYNNEI. The V segment lost 8 bases and the J segment 0 bases; nucleotides outside the gene matches: 12. The CDR3 nucleotides read TGTGCCAGCCAGCGGGGCAGGGGGCGGTCTAGCAATCAGCCCCAGCATTTT. Amino acid sequence: CASQRGRGRSSNQPQHF.

The chain recombines TRBV18 with TRBJ2-1; 7 bases are shared with TRBD2. Germline assignment: CDR1 KGHSH and CDR2 LQKENI. V shed 3 bases and J 1 base; nucleotides not matched to a gene: 3. The length of the CDR3 is 15 residues. For the CDR3, the DNA is TGTGCCAGCTCACCCGGACTAGAATCCTACAATGAGCAGTTCTTC. Translation gives CASSPGLESYNEQFF.

DNA of the CDR3: TGTGCCAGCAGTTATACTAGCGGGAGAAATGAGCAGTTCTTC. Residues: CASSYTSGRNEQFF. The genes are TRBV6-5 and TRBJ2-1; 11 bases agree with TRBD2. The ends lost 3 bases at V and 7 bases at J; junction bases unmatched: 2. Germline-derived CDR1 and CDR2 are MNHEY and SVGAGI. The length of the CDR3 is 14 residues.

V is TRBV19 and J is TRBJ1-5, with 8 bases aligning to TRBD1. Germline V lookup: CDR1 LNHDA, CDR2 SQIVND (reference sequence). CDR3 size: 13 residues. Trimming cost V 6 bases and J 3 bases; bases outside gene matches: 1. CDR3 protein: CASRGQVNQPQHF. The DNA for the CDR3 is TGTGCCAGTAGGGGACAGGTCAATCAGCCCCAGCATTTT.

The rearrangement uses TRBV18 and TRBJ1-1, with 7 bases that match TRBD1. The CDR3 is 14 residues long. Trimming removed 6 bases from V and 1 base from J; junction bases left unmatched: 5. Germline V gives CDR1 KGHSH, CDR2 LQKENI. The DNA of the CDR3 is TGTGCCAGCTCGCAGACAGGGACGAACACTGAAGCTTTCTTT. Its translation: CASSQTGTNTEAFF. Combining the CDR3 with reference TRBV18 and TRBJ1-1 gives the whole variable domain NAGVMQNPRHLVRRRGQEARLRCSPMKGHSHVYWYRQLPEEGLKFMVYLQKENIIDESGMPKERFSAEFPKEGPSILRIQQVVRGDSAAYFCASSQTGTNTEAFFGQGTRLTVV.

This chain connects TRBV4-2 to TRBJ2-1; possible D gene TRBD2, 5 bases. The V and J ends lost 3 bases and 9 bases respectively, with 15 bases between them. This CDR3 comprises 14 residues. CDR1 and CDR2 from the germline V gene are LGHNA and YNFKEQ. The CDR3 coding sequence is TGTGCCAGCAGCCATTCCTGGACGAGCGGTGAGCAGTTCTTC. It translates to CASSHSWTSGEQFF.

This clone showed up just once. The chain combines TRBV2 with TRBJ1-5; the D is unclear. V lost 3 bases to trimming and J lost 0 bases, with 6 bases between them. Germline CDR1 is SNHLY and CDR2 is FYNNEI. This CDR3 is 14 amino acids long. CDR3 nucleotide sequence: TGTGCCAGCAGTGACACCCTTAGCAATCAGCCCCAGCATTTT. Its translation is CASSDTLSNQPQHF.

The chain is built from TRBV19 and TRBJ2-1; 9 bases are shared with TRBD2. The CDR3 is 14 residues long. The germline CDR1 and CDR2 sequences are LNHDA and SQIVND (reference sequence). V dropped 7 bases and J dropped 4; count of bases not matched to a gene: 5. CDR3: CASMPSGTYNEQFF. CDR3 in DNA: TGTGCCAGTATGCCTAGCGGGACGTACAATGAGCAGTTCTTC.

The genes are TRBV18 and TRBJ1-1; TRBD1 is a possible D gene (5 bases). V lost 4 bases and J lost 8, with 17 bases in between. The CDR3 is made up of 14 amino acids. CDR1 is KGHSH and CDR2 is LQKENI in the germline V gene. CDR3 DNA: TGTGCCAGCTCACTGGACGTTGGGGGAGCGGAAGCTTTCTTT. This sequence encodes CASSLDVGGAEAFF.

A few counts support this clone. The chain employs TRBV27 and TRBJ2-1, with D possibly being TRBD2 (5 bases). The V end was cut by 6 bases, the J end by 1 base, with 13 bases between. Germline V gene lookup returns CDR1 MNHEY and CDR2 SMNVEV (reference sequence). This CDR3 is 15 amino acids long. This chain's CDR3 is CASSLDSFSYNEQFF. CDR3 nucleotides: TGTGCCAGCAGCTTGGACTCCTTTTCCTACAATGAGCAGTTCTTC.